The 13 T cell receptor beta chains below all came from one sample that was sequenced in a study of blood T cell repertoires in COVID-19. The table came from immunoSEQ multiplex PCR; TCRdb's copy has only in-frame clones and leaves some out. Altogether 300,000 to 350,000 clones are present, about nine tenths being singletons, with the ten largest covering 2% to 3%. The sequenced sample was peripheral blood. The receptors here all came from a man between 18 and 35 years old with active or convalescent COVID-19.

Regarding this clone: At one boundary the junction diverges from the germline segment, which might be a read error. This chain connects TRBV7-3 to TRBJ2-7; 9 positions match TRBD1. This CDR3 is 12 amino acids long. The germline CDR1 and CDR2 sequences are SGHTA and FQGTGA. CDR3 in amino acids: CASSRTGGPYPF. In nucleotides, the CDR3 is TGTGCCAGCAGCAGAACAGGGGGCCCCTACCCATTC.

The V gene is TRBV6-5, the J gene TRBJ2-7; D is possibly TRBD1 (5 bases). The CDR3 length is 12 residues. Trimming took 11 bases from V and 1 from J, leaving 12 bases between them. Germline CDR1 is MNHEY and CDR2 is SVGAGI. The CDR3 DNA follows: TGTGCCGCCTCTGACAGATCCTACGAGCAGTACTTC. This sequence encodes CAASDRSYEQYF.

Only one count was recorded for this clone. The chain combines TRBV3-1 (or the pseudogene TRBV3-2) with TRBJ2-2; no clear D. Trimming removed 4 bases from V and 2 bases from J, with 8 bases in between. CDR1 and CDR2 (germline): LGHDT, YNNKEL (reference sequence). There are 14 residues in the CDR3. The CDR3 here is CASSPRQNTGELFF. The CDR3 DNA sequence: TGTGCCAGCAGCCCCCGACAAAACACCGGGGAGCTGTTTTTT.

CDR3 sequence reads: CASRNRGTNTEAFF. DNA for the CDR3: TGTGCCAGCAGAAATAGGGGGACGAACACTGAAGCTTTCTTT. The V call is TRBV5-4, the J call TRBJ1-1; D may be TRBD1 (6 bases). The CDR3 sequence is 14 residues long. Deletions cut 5 bases from V and 1 base from J, with 12 bases between. Germline V gene lookup returns CDR1 SGHNT and CDR2 YYREEE (reference sequence).

This chain uses TRBV6-5 with TRBJ1-3, with a tentative D call TRBD1 (6 bases). The germline gives CDR1 MNHEY, CDR2 SVGAGI. The ends were cut back, 1 base at V and 0 bases at J, with 10 bases in the middle. This CDR3 is 16 amino acids long. The CDR3 protein is CASSYWGRDSGNTIYF. DNA for the CDR3: TGTGCCAGCAGTTACTGGGGGCGAGACTCTGGAAACACCATATATTTT.

V gene TRBV19 combines with J gene TRBJ1-6; the match to TRBD1 covers 10 bases. Germline V gene lookup returns CDR1 LNHDA and CDR2 SQIVND (reference sequence). With V trimmed by 2 bases and J by 6 bases, 19 bases remained unmatched. This CDR3 contains 21 residues. The CDR3 protein is CASSIYYSGTGAVFANSPLHF. The CDR3 nucleotides are TGTGCCAGTAGTATATACTATTCCGGGACAGGGGCGGTTTTCGCTAATTCACCCCTCCACTTT.

This clone came up once. This sequence joins TRBV3-1 (or the pseudogene TRBV3-2) and TRBJ1-6, with 7 nucleotides matching TRBD1. V lost 0 bases and J lost 7; bases outside the gene matches: 3. Germline CDR1 LGHDT, CDR2 YNNKEL (reference sequence). The CDR3 is 15 amino acids. The CDR3 sequence: CASSQETGFNSPLHF. The CDR3 nucleotides are TGTGCCAGCAGCCAAGAGACAGGGTTCAATTCACCCCTCCACTTT.

The rearrangement joins TRBV7-8 to TRBJ1-2; possible D gene TRBD1, 6 bases. Germline V CDR1 and CDR2: SGHVS, FQNEAQ. CDR3 length equals 16 residues. Trimming left V 5 bases short and J 4 bases short, with 20 bases between. CDR3 loop: CASSPRQATLFYGYTF. The CDR3 bases are TGTGCCAGCAGCCCTCGACAGGCCACTCTTTTCTATGGCTACACCTTC.

This chain joins TRBV27 and TRBJ2-1; D gene unclear. The V gene lost 3 bases and the J gene lost 2 bases, with 5 bases spanning the gap. The CDR3 is 13 amino acids. Germline V gene data show CDR1 as MNHEY and CDR2 as SMNVEV (reference sequence). CDR3 nucleotide sequence: TGTGCCAGCAGTTTCAGAACCTACAATGAGCAGTTCTTC. Residues: CASSFRTYNEQFF.

This chain connects TRBV28 to TRBJ2-6, with TRBD1 identical over 7 bases. There are 18 residues in the CDR3. Germline assignment: CDR1 MDHEN and CDR2 SYDVKM. V was pared by 6 bases and J by 0 bases, with 11 bases of the junction left unmatched. The CDR3 sequence: CASRRGTGVLSGANVLTF. The CDR3 DNA reads TGTGCCAGCAGGAGGGGTACAGGGGTTCTCTCTGGGGCCAACGTCCTGACTTTC.

The rearrangement links TRBV14 to TRBJ2-1, with D perhaps matching TRBD2 (5 bases). The CDR3 extends over 15 amino acids. V was trimmed by 0 bases and J by 9 bases, leaving 15 bases between them. Germline V gene data show CDR1 as SGHDN and CDR2 as FVKESK. DNA of the CDR3: TGTGCCAGCAGCCAAGATCTCAGGAGGTTAGGTGAGCAGTTCTTC. Amino acid sequence: CASSQDLRRLGEQFF. The variable domain in full, with the rest retrieved from reference TRBV14 and TRBJ2-1, is EAGVTQFPSHSVIEKGQTVTLRCDPISGHDNLYWYRRVMGKEIKFLLHFVKESKQDESGMPNNRFLAERTGGTYSTLKVQPAELEDSGVYFCASSQDLRRLGEQFFGPGTRLTVL.

A few counts support this clone. J is TRBJ2-1 and V is TRBV5-1; D might be TRBD2 (6 bases). V lost 3 bases and J lost 15, with 16 bases in between. Germline CDR1 SGHRS, CDR2 YFSETQ. The CDR3 sequence is 12 residues long. The CDR3 region has the DNA TGCGCCAGCAGCTCGGGACTTGACCGGCCGTTCTTC. It specifies CASSSGLDRPFF.

This sequence joins TRBV2 and TRBJ1-2, with TRBD1 matching 8 bases. V lost 8 bases, J lost 6 bases, and 20 bases stayed unmatched. The CDR3 runs 17 residues. Looked up from germline, CDR1 is SNHLY and CDR2 is FYNNEI. CDR3 protein: CASRWLAGAGGADGYTF. DNA of the CDR3: TGTGCCAGCCGTTGGCTAGCCGGTGCAGGGGGCGCGGATGGCTACACCTTC.